The rows below give T cell receptor beta chains drawn from one sample of a study of technical replicates of blood from a few donors. Assay used: immunoSEQ multiplex PCR; TCRdb lists only in-frame clones, some missing. The profile covers more than 65,000 clones, with about 92% appearing a single time and roughly 0.36% taken by the ten largest. The source material was T cells isolated from PBMCs. These receptors all stem from a human donor in good health. CDR3s include the opening cysteine and the closing phenylalanine or tryptophan. The order of the fields is D gene, J gene, CDR3 length, clone size, V gene, CDR3 protein, CDR3 DNA. The D gene is left open where the match is weak. Some rows have no size entry. The others give once, few or many, or a class for an expanded clone.

NA	TRBJ2-7	14	NA	TRBV6-5	CASSYGQLEYEQYF	TGTGCCAGCAGTTACGGGCAGCTCGAATACGAGCAGTACTTC
NA	TRBJ2-7	16	NA	TRBV7-9	CASSSRPLRVTYEQYF	TGTGCCAGCAGCTCCCGACCCCTCAGGGTTACCTACGAGCAGTACTTC
NA	TRBJ2-5	11	once	TRBV2	CASSYQETQYF	TGTGCCAGCAGCTACCAAGAGACCCAGTACTTC
NA	TRBJ1-4	16	once	TRBV5-1	CASSFKESSTNEKLFF	TGCGCCAGCAGCTTCAAGGAGTCTAGCACTAATGAAAAACTGTTTTTT
TRBD1	TRBJ1-1	14	few	TRBV30	CAKEGGTGGSEAFF	TGTGCCAAAGAAGGCGGGACAGGGGGGTCTGAAGCTTTCTTT
TRBD1	TRBJ2-7	17	NA	TRBV27	CASSLRRPGQGSYEQYF	TGTGCCAGCAGTTTAAGGCGACCGGGACAGGGCTCCTACGAGCAGTACTTC
TRBD2	TRBJ2-2	14	NA	TRBV6-1	CASGGLRDTGELFF	TGTGCCAGCGGGGGACTAAGGGACACCGGGGAGCTGTTTTTT
NA	TRBJ2-7	14	once	TRBV4-3	CASSHASPSHEQYF	TGCGCCAGCAGCCACGCTAGTCCGTCCCACGAGCAGTACTTC
TRBD1	TRBJ1-5	14	NA	TRBV18	CASSSDRGNQPQHF	TGTGCCAGCTCATCGGACAGGGGCAATCAGCCCCAGCATTTT
NA	TRBJ2-5	16	NA	TRBV5-6	CASSPNTGALWETQYF	TGTGCCAGCAGCCCAAATACAGGAGCCCTTTGGGAGACCCAGTACTTC
TRBD2	TRBJ2-1	14	NA	TRBV7-9	CASSFEREMNEQFF	TGTGCCAGCAGCTTTGAGCGGGAGATGAATGAGCAGTTCTTC
TRBD2	TRBJ2-2	14	NA	TRBV30	CAWSSGLSTGELFF	TGTGCCTGGTCTAGCGGGCTGAGCACCGGGGAGCTGTTTTTT